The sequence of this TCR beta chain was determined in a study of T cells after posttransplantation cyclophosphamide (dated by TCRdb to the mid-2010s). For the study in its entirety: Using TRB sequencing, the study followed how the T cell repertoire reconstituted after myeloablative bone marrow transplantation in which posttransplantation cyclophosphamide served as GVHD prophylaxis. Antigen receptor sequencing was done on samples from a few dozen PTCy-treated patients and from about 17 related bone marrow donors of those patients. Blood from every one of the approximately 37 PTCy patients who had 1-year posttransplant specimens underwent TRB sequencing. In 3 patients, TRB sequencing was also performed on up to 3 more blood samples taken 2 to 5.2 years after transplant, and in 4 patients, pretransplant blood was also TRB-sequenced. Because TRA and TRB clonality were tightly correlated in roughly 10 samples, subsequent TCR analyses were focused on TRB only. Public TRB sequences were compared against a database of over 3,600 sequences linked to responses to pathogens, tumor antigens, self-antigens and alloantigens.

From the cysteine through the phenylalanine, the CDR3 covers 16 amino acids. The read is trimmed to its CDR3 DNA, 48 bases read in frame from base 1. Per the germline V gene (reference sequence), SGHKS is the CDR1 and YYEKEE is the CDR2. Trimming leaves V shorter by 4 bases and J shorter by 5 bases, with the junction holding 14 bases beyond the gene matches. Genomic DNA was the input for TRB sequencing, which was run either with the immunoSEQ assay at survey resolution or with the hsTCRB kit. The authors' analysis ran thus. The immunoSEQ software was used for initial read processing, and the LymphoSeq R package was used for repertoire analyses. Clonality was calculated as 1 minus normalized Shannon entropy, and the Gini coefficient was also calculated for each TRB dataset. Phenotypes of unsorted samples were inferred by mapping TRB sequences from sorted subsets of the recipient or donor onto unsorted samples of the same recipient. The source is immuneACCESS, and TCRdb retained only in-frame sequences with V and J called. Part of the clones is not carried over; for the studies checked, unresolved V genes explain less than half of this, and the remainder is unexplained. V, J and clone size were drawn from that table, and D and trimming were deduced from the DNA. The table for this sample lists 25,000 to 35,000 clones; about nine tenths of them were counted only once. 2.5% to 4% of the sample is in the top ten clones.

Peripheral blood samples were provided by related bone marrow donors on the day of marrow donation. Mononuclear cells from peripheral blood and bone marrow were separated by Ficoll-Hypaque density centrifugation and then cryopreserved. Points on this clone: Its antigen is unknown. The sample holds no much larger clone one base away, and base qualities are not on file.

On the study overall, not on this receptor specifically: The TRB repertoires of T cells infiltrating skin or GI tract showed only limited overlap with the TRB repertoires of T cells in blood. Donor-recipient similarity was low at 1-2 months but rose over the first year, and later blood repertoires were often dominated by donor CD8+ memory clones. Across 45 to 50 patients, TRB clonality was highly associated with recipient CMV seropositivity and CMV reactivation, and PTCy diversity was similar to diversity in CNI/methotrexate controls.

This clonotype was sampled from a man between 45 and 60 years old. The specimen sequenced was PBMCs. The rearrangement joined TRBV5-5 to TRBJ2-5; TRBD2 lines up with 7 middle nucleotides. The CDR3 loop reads CASSLGYGEGQETQYF. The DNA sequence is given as TGTGCCAGCAGCCTGGGTTACGGGGAGGGCCAGGAGACCCAGTACTTC.